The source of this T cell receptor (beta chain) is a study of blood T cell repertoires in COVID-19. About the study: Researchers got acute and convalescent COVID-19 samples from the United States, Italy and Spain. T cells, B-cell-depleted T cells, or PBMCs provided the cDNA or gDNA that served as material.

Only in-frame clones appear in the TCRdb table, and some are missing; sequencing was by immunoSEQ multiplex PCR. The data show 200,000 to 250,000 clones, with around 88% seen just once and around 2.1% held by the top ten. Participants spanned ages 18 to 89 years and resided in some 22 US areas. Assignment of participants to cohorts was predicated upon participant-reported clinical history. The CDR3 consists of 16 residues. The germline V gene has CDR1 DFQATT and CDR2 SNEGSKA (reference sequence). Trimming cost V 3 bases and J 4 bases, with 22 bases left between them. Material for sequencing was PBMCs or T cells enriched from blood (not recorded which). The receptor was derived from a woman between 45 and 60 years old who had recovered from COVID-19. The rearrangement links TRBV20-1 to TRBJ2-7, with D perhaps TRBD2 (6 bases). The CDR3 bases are TGCAGTGCTAGTCCCACCCCTCTAGCGACAAGGTACGAGCAGTACTTC. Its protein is CSASPTPLATRYEQYF.